The rows below give T cell receptor beta chains drawn from one sample of a study of tumor-infiltrating lymphocytes in primary liver carcinoma. Each CDR3 protein is one row after TCRdb ran MiXCR on the multiplex PCR reads. The sample has around 330,000 distinct CDR3 sequences, around three fifths seen once; the top ten hold about 15%. The sequencing input was peripheral blood. These receptors all stem from a woman in her twenties or thirties with primary liver carcinoma and hepatitis B virus infection. Both conserved end residues are part of each CDR3. The order of the fields is clone size, D gene, V gene, J gene, CDR3 protein, CDR3 DNA. D genes are given only for firm matches. The listing skips clone size in some rows; elsewhere it reads once, few, many or a size class.

size: -
D: -
V: TRBV5-1
J: TRBJ2-5
CDR3: CASSFDRGPETQYF
DNA: TGCGCCAGCAGCTTCGACCGGGGCCCAGAGACCCAGTACTTC

size: few
D: -
V: TRBV6-1
J: TRBJ2-7
CDR3: CASSENEQYF
DNA: TGTGCCAGCAGTGAAAACGAGCAGTACTTC

size: -
D: -
V: TRBV6-5
J: TRBJ2-1
CDR3: CASIQGFPGPLGYNEQFF
DNA: TGTGCCAGCATCCAGGGGTTCCCGGGACCCCTCGGGTACAATGAGCAGTTCTTC

size: -
D: TRBD1
V: TRBV12-3/TRBV12-4
J: TRBJ2-4
CDR3: CASSLRDRALLTKNIQYF
DNA: TGTGCCAGCAGTTTAAGGGACAGGGCACTACTAACCAAAAACATTCAGTACTTC

size: -
D: -
V: TRBV6-5
J: TRBJ2-7
CDR3: CASSSAAYEQYF
DNA: TGTGCCAGCAGTAGCGCCGCCTACGAGCAGTACTTC

size: -
D: -
V: TRBV28
J: TRBJ1-2
CDR3: CASSLITDGIGGYTF
DNA: TGTGCCAGCAGTTTGATCACAGATGGGATCGGTGGCTACACCTTC

size: -
D: -
V: TRBV5-6
J: TRBJ2-4
CDR3: CASSLGTRSKGIQYF
DNA: TGTGCCAGCAGCTTGGGGACAAGGTCAAAGGGCATTCAGTACTTC

size: many
D: TRBD1
V: TRBV29-1
J: TRBJ2-1
CDR3: CSVEGTGTNEQFF
DNA: TGCAGCGTTGAAGGGACAGGCACCAATGAGCAGTTCTTC

size: -
D: -
V: TRBV14
J: TRBJ2-5
CDR3: CASSQGVVSGAVAETQYF
DNA: TGTGCCAGCAGCCAAGGAGTTGTTAGCGGAGCCGTAGCGGAGACCCAGTACTTC

size: -
D: TRBD1
V: TRBV29-1
J: TRBJ2-7
CDR3: CRVEEETGFSYEQYF
DNA: TGCAGAGTTGAAGAGGAGACAGGGTTCTCGTATGAACAGTACTTC

size: few
D: -
V: TRBV7-9
J: TRBJ1-2
CDR3: CASVQELSYTF
DNA: TGTGCCAGCGTACAGGAACTGTCGTACACCTTC

size: -
D: -
V: TRBV4-3
J: TRBJ2-7
CDR3: CASSQEVRHGRYEQYF
DNA: TGCGCCAGCAGCCAAGAAGTTAGACATGGGAGGTACGAGCAGTACTTC

size: -
D: -
V: TRBV29-1
J: TRBJ2-5
CDR3: CSVVLGETQYF
DNA: TGCAGCGTTGTATTGGGAGAGACCCAGTACTTC

size: many
D: TRBD2
V: TRBV6-5
J: TRBJ2-7
CDR3: CASRELSGRVKSSYEQYF
DNA: TGTGCCAGCCGGGAGTTGAGCGGGAGGGTTAAATCTTCCTACGAGCAGTACTTC

size: many
D: -
V: TRBV29-1
J: TRBJ2-7
CDR3: CSVCIARISSYEQYF
DNA: TGCAGCGTTTGCATAGCGAGGATCAGCTCCTACGAGCAGTACTTC

size: -
D: -
V: TRBV14
J: TRBJ2-1
CDR3: CTSSQVAGMRNEQFF
DNA: TGTACCAGCAGCCAAGTGGCGGGAATGAGGAATGAGCAGTTCTTC

size: once
D: -
V: TRBV11-2
J: TRBJ2-6
CDR3: CTSSSRPEQREANVLTF
DNA: TGTACCAGCAGCTCGAGACCTGAACAGCGTGAGGCCAACGTTCTGACTTTC

size: many
D: TRBD2
V: TRBV6-2/TRBV6-3
J: TRBJ2-7
CDR3: CASSYQAGPYEQYF
DNA: TGTGCCAGCAGTTACCAAGCGGGGCCCTACGAGCAGTACTTC

size: many
D: TRBD1
V: TRBV4-2
J: TRBJ1-2
CDR3: CASSPGTANYGYTF
DNA: TGTGCCAGCAGCCCCGGGACAGCAAACTATGGCTACACCTTC

size: -
D: -
V: TRBV5-1
J: TRBJ1-5
CDR3: CASSLTGSDQPQHF
DNA: TGCGCCAGCAGCTTAACAGGCTCCGATCAGCCCCAGCATTTT

size: -
D: TRBD2
V: TRBV29-1
J: TRBJ2-3
CDR3: CSVGVAGGWADAQYF
DNA: TGCAGCGTTGGGGTAGCGGGAGGGTGGGCAGATGCGCAGTATTTT

size: -
D: -
V: TRBV11-2
J: TRBJ2-7
CDR3: CASSFDDTYEQYF
DNA: TGTGCCAGCAGCTTTGACGATACCTACGAGCAGTACTTC

size: -
D: TRBD1
V: TRBV6-2/TRBV6-3
J: TRBJ1-5
CDR3: CASSYGDRVGNQPRHF
DNA: TGTGCCAGCAGTTACGGGGACAGGGTAGGGAATCAGCCCCGGCATTTT

size: -
D: -
V: TRBV30
J: TRBJ1-1
CDR3: CAWSVGGGGDTEAFF
DNA: TGTGCCTGGAGTGTAGGAGGTGGCGGAGACACTGAGGCTTTCTTT

size: -
D: -
V: TRBV30
J: TRBJ1-5
CDR3: CAWSSTWNQPQHF
DNA: TGTGCCTGGAGTTCAACATGGAATCAGCCCCAGCATTTT

size: -
D: -
V: TRBV2
J: TRBJ2-1
CDR3: CASVPSGGGNEQFF
DNA: TGTGCCAGCGTCCCTTCTGGGGGCGGAAATGAGCAGTTCTTC

size: -
D: -
V: TRBV21-1
J: TRBJ2-3
CDR3: CASSPHPTSGRGGGTDTQYF
DNA: TGTGCCAGCAGCCCACACCCGACTAGCGGGAGGGGAGGGGGCACAGATACGCAGTATTTT

size: -
D: -
V: TRBV11-2
J: TRBJ2-3
CDR3: CASSLAGWDTQYF
DNA: TGTGCCAGCAGCTTAGCGGGTTGGGATACGCAGTATTTT

size: -
D: -
V: TRBV7-9
J: TRBJ1-1
CDR3: CASSLSSTEAFF
DNA: TGTGCCAGCAGCTTAAGTTCCACTGAAGCTTTCTTT

size: many
D: -
V: TRBV12-3/TRBV12-4
J: TRBJ1-2
CDR3: CASTLFPGDLGYTF
DNA: TGTGCCAGCACTCTATTCCCAGGGGATCTTGGCTACACCTTC

size: few
D: -
V: TRBV5-5
J: TRBJ1-5
CDR3: CASSLALQISGQPQHF
DNA: TGTGCCAGCAGCTTGGCCTTACAAATTTCGGGACAGCCCCAGCATTTT

size: -
D: -
V: TRBV7-8
J: TRBJ1-4
CDR3: CASSFPEGRATNEKLFF
DNA: TGTGCCAGCAGCTTCCCAGAGGGCAGGGCAACTAATGAAAAACTGTTTTTT

size: once
D: -
V: TRBV7-9
J: TRBJ2-5
CDR3: CASSFGGIETQYF
DNA: TGTGCCAGCAGCTTCGGAGGGATCGAGACCCAGTACTTC

size: -
D: -
V: TRBV6-1
J: TRBJ1-2
CDR3: CASSEARWSGDYGYIF
DNA: TGTGCCAGCAGTGAAGCTAGATGGTCGGGGGACTATGGCTACATCTTC

size: -
D: -
V: TRBV11-2
J: TRBJ2-2
CDR3: CASSPGTVELFF
DNA: TGTGCCAGTAGCCCTGGCACCGTGGAGCTGTTTTTT

size: -
D: -
V: TRBV6-5
J: TRBJ2-2
CDR3: CASSGCGELFF
DNA: TGTGCCAGCAGTGGGTGCGGGGAGCTGTTTTTT

size: -
D: TRBD1
V: TRBV7-9
J: TRBJ2-5
CDR3: CASSLVTGWQETQYF
DNA: TGTGCCAGCAGCTTAGTGACAGGGTGGCAAGAGACCCAGTACTTC

size: -
D: -
V: TRBV11-2
J: TRBJ2-5
CDR3: CASSLGSSGHQETQYF
DNA: TGTGCCAGCAGTCTAGGGTCGTCGGGACATCAAGAGACCCAGTACTTC

size: many
D: -
V: TRBV11-2
J: TRBJ2-5
CDR3: CASRTRGQYQETQYF
DNA: TGTGCCAGCAGAACGCGGGGCCAGTACCAAGAGACCCAGTACTTC

size: -
D: -
V: TRBV7-8
J: TRBJ2-6
CDR3: CASRLWLPFSGNSTGANVLTF
DNA: TGTGCCAGCAGATTGTGGCTGCCCTTTTCGGGAAACTCTACTGGGGCCAACGTCCTGACTTTC

size: -
D: -
V: TRBV12-3/TRBV12-4
J: TRBJ1-2
CDR3: CASSLQWGQGCGYTF
DNA: TGTGCCAGCAGTCTCCAGTGGGGACAAGGATGTGGCTACACCTTC

size: -
D: -
V: TRBV7-9
J: TRBJ1-1
CDR3: CASRFQDSMNTEAFF
DNA: TGTGCCAGCAGGTTCCAAGACAGCATGAACACTGAAGCTTTCTTT

size: -
D: -
V: TRBV6-2/TRBV6-3
J: TRBJ1-1
CDR3: CASSYFRPQNTEAFF
DNA: TGTGCCAGCAGTTACTTCCGGCCACAGAACACTGAAGCTTTCTTT

size: -
D: TRBD2
V: TRBV11-2
J: TRBJ2-2
CDR3: CASSLFRLVTSGNAGEPFF
DNA: TGTGCCAGCAGCTTATTTCGATTGGTTACTAGCGGAAACGCCGGGGAGCCGTTTTTT

size: -
D: -
V: TRBV4-2
J: TRBJ1-2
CDR3: CTSSQGGGGREYGYTF
DNA: TGTACCAGCAGCCAAGGGGGTGGGGGGCGGGAATATGGCTACACCTTC

size: few
D: TRBD1
V: TRBV10-2
J: TRBJ1-2
CDR3: CASKGAGGYGYTF
DNA: TGCGCCAGCAAGGGGGCAGGTGGTTATGGCTACACCTTC

size: -
D: TRBD2
V: TRBV7-9
J: TRBJ2-3
CDR3: CASSLGSAGERTDTQYF
DNA: TGTGCCAGCAGCTTAGGGTCAGCGGGAGAGCGCACAGATACGCAGTATTTT

size: many
D: -
V: TRBV12-5
J: TRBJ1-1
CDR3: CASALGRTMNTEAFF
DNA: TGTGCTAGTGCTTTGGGACGGACCATGAACACTGAAGCTTTCTTT